This is a list of T cell receptor beta chains from one sample in a study of blood T cell repertoires in COVID-19. Generated by immunoSEQ multiplex PCR, the TCRdb table keeps only in-frame clones and is missing some. The sample lists more than 350,000 clones, about 86% occurring once. Sequencing was done on a sample of PBMCs or T cells enriched from blood (not recorded which). These receptors all stem from a woman aged 45-59 years who had recovered from COVID-19. Each CDR3 is given with its conserved first and last residue. The D gene is left open where the match is weak. Size is omitted from some rows. Given values are once, few, many or a class for expanded clones.

J gene	D gene	clone size	V gene	CDR3 protein	CDR3 DNA
TRBJ1-6	-	-	TRBV2	CASTDSPGAPLHF	TGTGCCAGCACAGACAGCCCGGGGGCACCCCTCCACTTT
TRBJ2-2	TRBD2	-	TRBV2	CASTSGGAHTGELFF	TGTGCCAGCACCAGCGGGGGGGCTCACACCGGGGAGCTGTTTTTT
TRBJ1-2	-	once	TRBV28	CAGSQTLGHGYTF	TGTGCCGGGTCACAGACCCTTGGTCATGGCTACACCTTC
TRBJ1-2	-	-	TRBV19	CASMYGASTGYGYTF	TGTGCCAGTATGTACGGCGCTTCTACGGGCTATGGCTACACCTTC
TRBJ1-4	-	-	TRBV7-2	CASSHGRPNEKLFF	TGTGCCAGCAGCCATGGCAGGCCCAATGAAAAACTGTTTTTT
TRBJ1-6	-	once	TRBV6-4	CASRESTTGHPPPLHF	TGTGCCAGCAGAGAATCGACTACGGGACACCCACCACCCCTCCACTTT
TRBJ1-2	TRBD1	-	TRBV4-1	CASSQDPRQGYNYGYTF	TGCGCCAGCAGCCAGGATCCGAGACAGGGCTATAACTATGGCTACACCTTC
TRBJ2-1	TRBD1	-	TRBV2	CASSKTGTGTNEQFF	TGTGCCAGCAGTAAAACCGGGACAGGGACGAATGAGCAGTTCTTC
TRBJ1-6	TRBD1	once	TRBV28	CASHQGANSPLHF	TGTGCCAGCCATCAGGGGGCGAATTCACCCCTCCACTTT
TRBJ2-2	TRBD1	-	TRBV9	CASSVEGTGRFAGELFF	TGTGCCAGCAGCGTAGAGGGGACAGGGCGCTTTGCGGGGGAGCTGTTTTTT
TRBJ1-1	TRBD1	-	TRBV5-1	CASSEGTGAEAFF	TGCGCCAGCAGCGAGGGGACAGGGGCTGAAGCTTTCTTT
TRBJ1-3	TRBD1	-	TRBV3-1/TRBV3-2	CASSPVPGQGSLGGNTIYF	TGTGCCAGCAGTCCCGTCCCGGGACAGGGTAGTTTAGGTGGAAACACCATATATTTT
TRBJ1-1	-	once	TRBV5-6	CASSFQMRDEAFF	TGTGCCAGCAGCTTCCAGATGCGGGACGAAGCTTTCTTT
TRBJ1-1	-	-	TRBV28	CASSRGQTAGNTEAFF	TGTGCCAGCAGCCGGGGACAAACGGCTGGGAACACTGAAGCTTTCTTT
TRBJ2-2	TRBD2	-	TRBV11-2	CASSFGFARGGPGELFF	TGTGCCAGCAGCTTCGGTTTTGCCCGGGGGGGCCCCGGGGAGCTGTTTTTT
TRBJ2-3	-	-	TRBV7-3	CASSLAGYTDTQYF	TGTGCCAGCAGCTTAGCGGGGTATACAGATACGCAGTATTTT
TRBJ1-2	TRBD1	-	TRBV5-4	CASSPNRQGTLYGYTF	TGTGCCAGCAGCCCGAACCGACAGGGAACCCTCTATGGCTACACCTTC
TRBJ1-6	TRBD1	once	TRBV2	CASSGQGGGSPLHF	TGTGCCAGCAGTGGACAGGGTGGGGGTTCACCCCTCCACTTT
TRBJ1-2	TRBD1	-	TRBV3-1/TRBV3-2	CASSRPSGTGVQNGYTF	TGTGCCAGCAGCAGGCCCTCCGGGACAGGCGTACAAAATGGCTACACCTTC
TRBJ1-1	-	-	TRBV28	CASSPPPGSMNTEAFF	TGTGCCAGCAGCCCGCCCCCGGGGTCAATGAACACTGAAGCTTTCTTT
TRBJ1-6	TRBD1	-	TRBV4-3	CASSQDRYRGNSPLHF	TGCGCCAGCAGCCAAGATCGGTACAGGGGTAATTCACCCCTCCACTTT
TRBJ2-1	-	-	TRBV10-3	CAISEGQGGSEQFF	TGTGCCATCAGTGAGGGACAGGGAGGGTCTGAGCAGTTCTTC
TRBJ2-7	-	-	TRBV20-1	CSAMHGYEQYF	TGCAGTGCTATGCACGGGTACGAGCAGTACTTC
TRBJ1-1	TRBD1	once	TRBV27	CASSLVPGQGAKAQAFF	TGTGCCAGCAGTCTCGTCCCGGGACAGGGGGCAAAAGCACAAGCTTTCTTT
TRBJ2-5	-	-	TRBV3-1/TRBV3-2	CASSQDIQETQYF	TGTGCCAGCAGCCAAGATATCCAAGAGACCCAGTACTTC
TRBJ1-1	TRBD1	-	TRBV15	CATSLQGVNTEAFF	TGTGCCACCAGCTTACAGGGGGTGAACACTGAAGCTTTCTTT
TRBJ2-5	-	once	TRBV3-1/TRBV3-2	CASSQEEGATPRETQYF	TGTGCCAGCAGCCAAGAGGAAGGGGCCACCCCGAGGGAGACCCAGTACTTC